The T cell receptor beta chain described here comes from a study of molecular identifiers for immune sequencing clone quantification. Findings of the study overall: A shared barcode on identical TCR molecules could lead to underestimated sizes for highly expanded clones. Jurkat TCR RNA spiked in from one cell could reportedly be detected among 900,000 or so naive cells.

V lost 3 bases and J 3 bases, leaving 13 bases between the germline ends. Germline V CDR1 and CDR2: LNHDA, SQIVND (reference sequence). The CDR3 has 15 residues. TCRdb recomputed calls from the PCR reads with MiXCR, one row per CDR3 protein. The data show 460,000 or so distinct CDR3 sequences, roughly 25% seen once. On this clonotype: The target antigen is unknown.

The chain couples TRBV19 to TRBJ2-3; D is uncertain. Source material: naive CD8+ T cells from blood, with Jurkat cell RNA spiked in. Subset given: FACS-sorted CD8+CD4-CCR7+CD45RA+ naive T cells. This receptor was taken from a human donor in good health. Some libraries in this study had Jurkat cell RNA spiked in. This chain's CDR3 is CASSILGSATDTQYF. CDR3 coding DNA: TGTGCCAGTAGTATTCTCGGCAGCGCAACAGATACGCAGTATTTT.